Listed below are T cell receptor beta chains from one sample, sequenced in a study of blood T cell repertoires in COVID-19. Generated by immunoSEQ multiplex PCR, the TCRdb table keeps only in-frame clones and is missing some. The data show roughly 290,000 clones, around 90% seen once. Material for sequencing was PBMCs or T cells enriched from blood (not recorded which). The receptors originated from a woman in her thirties or forties who had recovered from COVID-19. The CDR3 runs from the conserved cysteine through the conserved F or W.

15 TRBV7-7 CASSPGQPGANVLTF
14 TRBV6-5 CASRAAGGLDEQFF
18 TRBV9 CASSVRSGTSGGAGELFF
13 TRBV7-9 CASRFDRAQRYTF
16 TRBV7-2 CASSFAASGAPYEQYF
14 TRBV10-2 CASSRQGWDETQYF
16 TRBV18 CASSPGLAGGGDTQYF
15 TRBV6-1 CASSEEVGTGGGYTF
14 TRBV2 CASREIARSNEQFF
17 TRBV2 CASSYGSQGTRNTEAFF
13 TRBV3-1/TRBV3-2 CASSQKLALEQFF
15 TRBV30 CAWFGQGAGTDTQYF
14 TRBV11-2 CASSPGRNSYEQYF
15 TRBV28 CASSLGTRNPYEQYF
14 TRBV6-5 CASSAGTGAAEAFF
15 TRBV2 CASSAQGANNSPLHF
12 TRBV6-5 CASSAGVTEAFF
12 TRBV30 CAWSVDPAGLFF
16 TRBV4-1 CASSHQEGLPNYGYTF
15 TRBV30 CAWRDKGLNNQPQHF
16 TRBV5-1 CASSLVAGGPADTQYF
13 TRBV2 CASNTGGGTEAFF
13 TRBV12-3/TRBV12-4 CASRLAGVEGYTF
14 TRBV27 CASSLSRANTEAFF
16 TRBV25-1 CASSATTGAGANVLTF
12 TRBV4-2 CASSEGGYEQYF
12 TRBV18 CASSPKGQLSTF
14 TRBV6-2/TRBV6-3 CASSYNLAPNEQFF
15 TRBV5-1 CASSTGQGLYNGYTF
15 TRBV4-1 CASSQSVTSGETQYF
15 TRBV3-1/TRBV3-2 CASSRTQGARTEAFF
15 TRBV19 CASSSPGGTNEKLFF
15 TRBV5-1 CASSLPGGRDTEAFF
15 TRBV18 CASSPPGTGKTEAFF
13 TRBV30 CAVRAREYSPLHF
13 TRBV19 CASSRARGEKLFF
12 TRBV7-2 CASSFRQRGHTF
15 TRBV4-3 CASSQAAGPDYGYTF
16 TRBV3-1/TRBV3-2 CASSQDAGKVSGELFF
16 TRBV5-1 CASSSPGTEYTDTQYF
14 TRBV5-4 CASSLDGDYNEQFF
13 TRBV7-2 CASSLERRNGYTF
17 TRBV4-2 CASSQERGQGAGNIQYF
14 TRBV9 CASSPGQSGQPQHF
15 TRBV6-5 CASSYSAGVKETQYF
16 TRBV5-4 CASSLGRGRGSDTQYF
14 TRBV18 CASSSDRGRQPQHF
18 TRBV4-1 CASSQVLGRGRRNEKLFF
13 TRBV5-1 CASRTGTLETQYF
13 TRBV29-1 CSVAATGDYGYTF
13 TRBV30 CAWRVTGALEAFF
17 TRBV9 CASSGTGTRLWSTEAFF
17 TRBV18 CASSPSAGQGRNTEAFF
13 TRBV7-8 CASSLEGGGGYTF
14 TRBV6-6 CASTLPGQVYGYTF
15 TRBV9 CASSALRGPNYGYTF
15 TRBV11-2 CASSLGAGTGNEQFF
15 TRBV6-2/TRBV6-3 CASSTRVADPFGQFF